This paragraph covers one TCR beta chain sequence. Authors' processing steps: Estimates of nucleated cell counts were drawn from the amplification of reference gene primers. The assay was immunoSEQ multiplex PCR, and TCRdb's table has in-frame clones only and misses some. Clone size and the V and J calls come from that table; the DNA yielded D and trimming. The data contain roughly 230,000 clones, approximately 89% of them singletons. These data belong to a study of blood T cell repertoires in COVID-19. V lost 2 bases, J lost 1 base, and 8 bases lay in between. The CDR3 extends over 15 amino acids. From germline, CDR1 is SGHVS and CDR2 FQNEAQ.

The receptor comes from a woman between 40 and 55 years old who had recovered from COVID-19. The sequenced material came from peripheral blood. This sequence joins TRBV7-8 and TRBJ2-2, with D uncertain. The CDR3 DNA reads TGTGCCAGCAGCTTATTAGCCAGGAACACCGGGGAGCTGTTTTTT. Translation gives CASSLLARNTGELFF.